The 8 T cell receptor beta chains below all came from one sample that was sequenced in a study of graft-versus-host responses after intestinal transplantation. Produced via immunoSEQ multiplex PCR; TCRdb's table is partial and in-frame only. The profile covers 90,000 to 120,000 clones, with roughly 87% appearing a single time and roughly 1% taken by the ten largest. These receptors are not linked to any known antigen. The starting material was unstimulated CD4+ T cells sorted from spleen or lymph node cells, obtained before intestinal transplant. These receptors were taken from a human donor who received an intestinal transplant.

This chain joins TRBV6-5 and TRBJ1-2, with D unresolved. The CDR3 sequence is 14 residues long. The germline V gene encodes CDR1 MNHEY and CDR2 SVGAGI. V shed 2 bases and J shed 0 bases, with 7 bases lying between them. The CDR3 nucleotides read TGTGCCAGCAGTTACATAGGAGCTAACTATGGCTACACCTTC. Its translation: CASSYIGANYGYTF.

This clone was seen a single time. The chain uses TRBV6-1 and TRBJ1-2; D perhaps matches TRBD1 (5 bases). Per germline, CDR1 MNHNS and CDR2 SASEGT. The length of the CDR3 is 14 residues. V was trimmed by 6 bases and J by 2 bases, leaving 13 bases between them. In DNA, the CDR3 is TGTGCCAGCAGCTGGGGACGGCGAAACTATGGCTACACCTTC. Protein: CASSWGRRNYGYTF.

The gene calls are TRBV5-1 and TRBJ1-1; 9 bases are a match to TRBD1. Germline CDR1 SGHRS, CDR2 YFSETQ. J gave up 6 bases and V 6 bases, and 9 bases lay outside the gene matches. This CDR3 is 14 amino acids long. CDR3 protein: CASNPETGGSEAFF. CDR3 bases: TGCGCCAGCAACCCCGAGACAGGGGGGTCTGAAGCTTTCTTT.

The rearrangement links TRBV7-9 to TRBJ1-5; D is perhaps TRBD1 (6 bases). CDR3 length equals 12 residues. The ends were cut back, 4 bases at V and 7 bases at J, with 8 bases in the middle. CDR1 and CDR2 from the germline V gene are SEHNR and FQNEAQ (reference sequence). CDR3 DNA sequence: TGTGCCAGCAGCTCGGGGGGCCAGCCCCAGCATTTT. Protein product: CASSSGGQPQHF. Filled out from reference TRBV7-9 and TRBJ1-5, the complete variable domain reads DTGVSQNPRHKITKRGQNVTFRCDPISEHNRLYWYRQTLGQGPEFLTYFQNEAQLEKSRLLSDRFSAERPKGSFSTLEIQRTEQGDSAMYLCASSSGGQPQHFGDGTRLSIL.

The rearrangement uses TRBV7-9 and TRBJ2-3; D might be TRBD2 (5 bases). Trimming stripped 3 bases from V and 6 bases from J, with 13 bases between. CDR3 length: 14 residues. CDR1 and CDR2 from the germline V gene are SEHNR and FQNEAQ (reference sequence). CDR3 DNA sequence: TGTGCCAGCAGCTTTTCCCTATCGGGGGATACGCAGTATTTT. Translated, it gives CASSFSLSGDTQYF.

This chain connects TRBV6-1 to TRBJ1-5; D is uncertain. Trimming shortened V by 3 bases and J by 7 bases, and 7 bases separated the two germline ends. From germline, CDR1 is MNHNS and CDR2 SASEGT. CDR3 length: 12 amino acids. The CDR3 sequence: CASSDPGQPQHF. The CDR3 DNA sequence: TGTGCCAGCAGTGACCCGGGGCAGCCCCAGCATTTT.

CDR3 nucleotides: TGTGCCAGCAGCCCCGGCAGCGGGATCGGAGAGACCCAGTACTTC. This translates into CASSPGSGIGETQYF. The chain has TRBV9 and TRBJ2-5; TRBD2 matches 7 bases. In germline, CDR1 is SGDLS, CDR2 YYNGEE. CDR3 length: 15 residues. V shed 4 bases, J shed 4 bases, and the junction held 10 bases outside the gene matches.

V is TRBV6-5 and J is TRBJ2-3; 7 nucleotides agree with TRBD1. V lost 5 bases and J lost 8; bases outside the gene matches: 1. Germline values: CDR1 MNHEY, CDR2 SVGAGI. The CDR3 runs to 11 residues. The chain's CDR3 is CASSRQGTQYF. CDR3 in DNA: TGTGCCAGCAGTCGACAGGGTACGCAGTATTTT.